This TCR beta chain comes out of a study of persistence of HIV-infected CD4 T cells. Study background: Anti-CD3/anti-CD28 beads activated more cells than antigen stimulation did.

Study results and limitations: Antigen-responding cells were enriched for degenerate expanded CDR3beta sequences.

The germline V gene encodes CDR1 SGHTA and CDR2 FQGTGA. Trimming took off 2 bases at V and 4 bases at J, with 9 bases between the two ends. This CDR3 region has 13 residues. Sequencing used immunoSEQ version 4 in survey mode. Measured with immunoSEQ multiplex PCR; TCRdb has only the in-frame clones, and not every one. Among about 43,000 clones, approximately 88% were seen once, and the ten largest hold over 0.9%. As concerns this clone: Its specificity is not known.

Anti-CD3/anti-CD28 beads served as a nonspecific positive control stimulus. CD4+ T cells upregulating both CD40 ligand and CD69 were sorted as responding cells. Before stimulation, PBMCs underwent CD8+ T cell depletion. The chain has TRBV7-3 and TRBJ2-7; tentative D call: TRBD2 (5 bases). Sequences were derived from CD4+ T cells sorted from PBMCs after approximately 19-hour stimulation, sampled from a patient who received antiretroviral therapy. The clonotype was recovered from an adult man with HIV who was CMV-seropositive. Here the CDR3 reads CASSLGREYEQYF. The CDR3 nucleotides are TGTGCCAGCAGCTTAGGACGGGAATACGAGCAGTACTTC.